The sample holds a few counts of the clone carrying this T cell receptor beta chain. At one end the junction does not follow the germline gene, possibly because of a read error. The library came from three nested PCR rounds adapted from ARM-PCR protocols. TCRdb analysed the multiplex PCR reads with MiXCR anew, one entry per CDR3 protein. The sample contains some 99,000 distinct CDR3 sequences, roughly 80% of which appear only once. This sample is drawn from a study of tumor and adjacent non-tumor tissue in lung cancer. No cell sorting was done before RNA was extracted from the tissue. The sequencing input was lung tumor tissue. The TCR was taken from an older woman with non-small cell lung cancer.

CDR3 nucleotide sequence: TGCAGTCAGAGTAGCGGCAATGAGCAGTGCTTC. Amino acid sequence: CSQSSGNEQCF. V and J are TRBV20-1 and TRBJ2-1, with a weak D call TRBD2 (6 bases). This CDR3 is built from 11 residues. The germline V gene has CDR1 DFQATT and CDR2 SNEGSKA (reference sequence).